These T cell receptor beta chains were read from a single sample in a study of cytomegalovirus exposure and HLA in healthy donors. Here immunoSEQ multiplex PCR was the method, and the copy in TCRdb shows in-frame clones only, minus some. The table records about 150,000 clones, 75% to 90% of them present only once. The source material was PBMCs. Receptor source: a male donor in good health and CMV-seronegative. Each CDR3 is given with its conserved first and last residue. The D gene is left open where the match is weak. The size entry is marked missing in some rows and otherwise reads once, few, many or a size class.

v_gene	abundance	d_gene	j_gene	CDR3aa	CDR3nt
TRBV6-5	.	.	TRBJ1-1	CASKRTANTEAFF	TGTGCCAGCAAGAGGACAGCTAACACTGAAGCTTTCTTT
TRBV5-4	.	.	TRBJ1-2	CASSFSYGYTF	TGTGCCAGCAGCTTCTCCTATGGCTACACCTTC
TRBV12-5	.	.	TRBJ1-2	CASGSQTDYGYTF	TGTGCTAGTGGTTCACAGACCGATTATGGCTACACCTTC
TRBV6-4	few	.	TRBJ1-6	CASSDSWQSKRVSYNSPLHF	TGTGCCAGCAGTGACTCGTGGCAGAGTAAGAGGGTGTCCTATAATTCACCCCTCCACTTT
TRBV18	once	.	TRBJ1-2	CASSPSTEPGYGYTF	TGTGCCAGCTCACCCTCGACCGAACCGGGGTATGGCTACACCTTC
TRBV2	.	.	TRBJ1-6	CASRESSYNSPLHF	TGTGCCAGCAGAGAGAGCTCCTATAATTCACCCCTCCACTTT
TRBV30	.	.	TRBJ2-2	CAWSVVGQNTGELFF	TGTGCCTGGAGTGTCGTCGGTCAGAACACCGGGGAGCTGTTTTTT
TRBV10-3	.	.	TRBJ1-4	CAISEGQSNEKLFF	TGTGCCATCAGTGAGGGGCAGTCTAATGAAAAACTGTTTTTT
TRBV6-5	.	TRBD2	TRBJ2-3	CASRTAGGRTQYF	TGTGCCAGCAGGACGGCGGGGGGTAGAACGCAGTATTTT
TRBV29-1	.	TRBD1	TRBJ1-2	CSVDPGQGPYGYTF	TGCAGCGTTGACCCGGGACAGGGCCCCTATGGCTACACCTTC
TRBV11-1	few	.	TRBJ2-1	CASSLAGPYNEQFF	TGTGCCAGCAGCTTAGCGGGGCCTTACAATGAGCAGTTCTTC
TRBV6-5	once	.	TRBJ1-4	CASSYSGGREKLFF	TGTGCCAGCAGTTACAGCGGGGGTCGGGAAAAACTGTTTTTT
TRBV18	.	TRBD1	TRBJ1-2	CASSGTANYGYTF	TGTGCCAGCTCAGGGACAGCTAATTATGGCTACACCTTC
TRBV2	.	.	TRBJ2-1	CASGWAVNEQFF	TGTGCCAGCGGGTGGGCAGTCAATGAGCAGTTCTTC
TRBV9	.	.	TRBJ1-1	CASSVDRLNTEAFF	TGTGCCAGCAGCGTAGACAGACTGAACACTGAAGCTTTCTTT
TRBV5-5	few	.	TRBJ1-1	CASKEGPGGNTEAFF	TGTGCCAGCAAGGAGGGCCCGGGAGGGAACACTGAAGCTTTCTTT
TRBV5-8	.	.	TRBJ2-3	CASSLSRGTDTQYF	TGTGCCAGCAGCTTGAGTCGGGGGACAGATACGCAGTATTTT
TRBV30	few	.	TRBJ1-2	CAWNPGNYGYTF	TGTGCCTGGAACCCAGGGAACTATGGCTACACCTTC
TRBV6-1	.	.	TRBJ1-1	CASSLTQKNTEAFF	TGTGCCAGCTCTCTGACTCAGAAGAACACTGAAGCTTTCTTT
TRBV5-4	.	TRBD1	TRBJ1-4	CASSSGQGWGNEKLFF	TGTGCCAGCAGCTCCGGACAGGGTTGGGGTAATGAAAAACTGTTTTTT
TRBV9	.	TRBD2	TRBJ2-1	CASSTRLAGGKYNEQFF	TGTGCCAGCAGCACCAGACTAGCGGGGGGGAAATACAATGAGCAGTTCTTC
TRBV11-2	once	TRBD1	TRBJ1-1	CASSQGQGPVKAREAFF	TGTGCCAGCAGCCAGGGACAGGGTCCGGTAAAGGCGCGAGAAGCTTTCTTT